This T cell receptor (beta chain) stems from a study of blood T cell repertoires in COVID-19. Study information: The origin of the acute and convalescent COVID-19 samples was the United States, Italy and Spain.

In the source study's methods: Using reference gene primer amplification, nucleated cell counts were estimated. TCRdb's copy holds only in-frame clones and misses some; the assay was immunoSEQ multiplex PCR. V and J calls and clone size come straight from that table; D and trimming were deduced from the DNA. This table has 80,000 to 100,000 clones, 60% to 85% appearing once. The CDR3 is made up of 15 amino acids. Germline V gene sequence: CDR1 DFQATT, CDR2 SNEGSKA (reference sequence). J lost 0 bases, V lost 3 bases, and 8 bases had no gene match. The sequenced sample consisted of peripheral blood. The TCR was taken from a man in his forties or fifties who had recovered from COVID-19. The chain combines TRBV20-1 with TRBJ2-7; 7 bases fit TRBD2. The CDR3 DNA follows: TGCAGTGCTAGTGGGGGAGGGCGGAGCTCCTACGAGCAGTACTTC. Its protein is CSASGGGRSSYEQYF.